The 17 T cell receptor beta chains given below trace back to one sample, sequenced in a study of shared clonotypes between healthy human individuals. Naive-designated CD8 cells lacked CD45RO, were positively enriched for CCR7, and omitted terminally differentiated effector memory CD45RA+ cells. Measured with immunoSEQ multiplex PCR; TCRdb has only the in-frame clones, and not every one. The sample includes some 2,100,000 clones, 85% to 95% of them seen just once. The sequencing input was naive CD8+ T cells from PBMCs. The receptor source for this set is a man between 18 and 29 years old in good health. Some clones in this sample may be carry-over from other donors' samples.

The chain has TRBV6-5 and TRBJ2-7; D may be TRBD1 (5 bases). Trimming shortened V by 4 bases and J by 2 bases, and 9 bases separated the two germline ends. The CDR3 has 13 amino acids. Germline V gene lookup returns CDR1 MNHEY and CDR2 SVGAGI. CDR3 region: CASSFLGAYEQYF. Written as DNA, the CDR3 is TGTGCCAGCAGTTTCTTAGGGGCCTACGAGCAGTACTTC.

On this clone itself: This sample also contains other DNA sequences that code for the same CDR3. This chain uses TRBV4-3 with TRBJ1-4; no clear D gene. This CDR3 is 15 amino acids long. The V gene's germline CDR1 is LGHNA and CDR2 YSLEER. V was cut by 0 bases and J by 7 bases, with 12 bases left in between. The CDR3 DNA sequence: TGCGCCAGCAGCCAAGATGAAGGGTTTGGTGAAAAACTGTTTTTT. Translated, it gives CASSQDEGFGEKLFF.

A note on this clone: Other DNA sequences of this sample code for an identical CDR3. This chain links TRBV19 with TRBJ1-5; 12 bases match TRBD1. Germline V lookup: CDR1 LNHDA, CDR2 SQIVND (reference sequence). This CDR3 is built from 12 residues. The V segment lost 10 bases and the J segment 7 bases; nucleotides outside the gene matches: 2. The CDR3 DNA is TGTGCCACCGGGACAGGGGGCCAGCCCCAGCATTTT. This translates into CATGTGGQPQHF. Based on the CDR3 plus reference TRBV19 and TRBJ1-5, the full variable domain is DGGITQSPKYLFRKEGQNVTLSCEQNLNHDAMYWYRQDPGQGLRLIYYSQIVNDFQKGDIAEGYSVSREKKESFPLTVTSAQKNPTAFYLCATGTGGQPQHFGDGTRLSIL.

V usage is TRBV14 and J usage is TRBJ2-5; 7 positions match TRBD2. Germline V CDR1 and CDR2: SGHDN, FVKESK. The CDR3 extends over 15 amino acids. Unmatched junction bases numbered 15, after V lost 2 bases and J lost 12 bases. The CDR3 DNA reads as TGTGCCAGCAGCCAAACAGTAGCGGGCCACACCTTAAAGTACTTC. The encoded protein is CASSQTVAGHTLKYF.

The V call is TRBV30, the J call TRBJ1-5, with 7 bases identical to TRBD1. CDR3 length equals 17 residues. V lost 1 base and J lost 6; bases outside the gene matches: 15. Germline CDR1 GTSNPN, CDR2 SVGIG (reference sequence). CDR3 bases: TGTGCCTGGAGTGGTAAGACAGGGAGGGCCCTTGGTCAGCCCCAGCATTTT. It specifies CAWSGKTGRALGQPQHF.

This clone was counted once. The rearrangement links TRBV27 to TRBJ2-1; no reliable D call. Germline V gives CDR1 MNHEY, CDR2 SMNVEV (reference sequence). The CDR3 covers 13 residues. The V and J ends lost 8 bases and 1 base respectively, with 9 bases between them. CDR3 in DNA: TGTGCCAGCCGGCCACCGTCCTACAATGAGCAGTTCTTC. Residues: CASRPPSYNEQFF.

J is TRBJ2-2 and V is TRBV28, with 8 bases lining up with TRBD2. Germline V gene sequence: CDR1 MDHEN, CDR2 SYDVKM. V gave up 5 bases and J gave up 5 bases; unmatched junction bases: 10. This CDR3 has 16 residues. Here the CDR3 reads CASSPGLGRDTGELFF. The DNA for the CDR3 is TGTGCCAGCAGTCCGGGACTAGGAAGGGATACCGGGGAGCTGTTTTTT.

The V and J genes are TRBV27 and TRBJ2-3; TRBD2 agrees at 14 bases. Germline V CDR1 and CDR2: MNHEY, SMNVEV (reference sequence). V shed 5 bases and J 1 base; nucleotides not matched to a gene: 8. The CDR3 is made up of 18 amino acids. The CDR3 loop reads CASSPRLAGGPGTDTQYF. The DNA for the CDR3 is TGTGCCAGCAGTCCCCGACTAGCGGGAGGGCCGGGCACAGATACGCAGTATTTT.

For this clone: Other DNA sequences in the sample encode the same CDR3. The chain has TRBV30 and TRBJ2-7, with 7 bases identical to TRBD1. Germline CDR1 and CDR2: GTSNPN and SVGIG (reference sequence). Trimming removed 1 base from V and 4 bases from J; junction bases left unmatched: 1. This CDR3 contains 12 residues. CDR3 protein: CAWSAQGYEQYF. The DNA of the CDR3 is TGTGCCTGGAGTGCACAGGGGTACGAGCAGTACTTC. Full variable domain (remainder filled in from reference TRBV30 and TRBJ2-7): SQTIHQWPATLVQPVGSPLSLECTVEGTSNPNLYWYRQAAGRGLQLLFYSVGIGQISSEVPQNLSASRPQDRQFILSSKKLLLSDSGFYLCAWSAQGYEQYFGPGTRLTVT.

The genes are TRBV29-1 and TRBJ1-2; 7 nucleotides match TRBD1. Trimming took 7 bases from V and 4 from J; bases not matched to a gene: 9. The V gene's germline CDR1 is SQVTM and CDR2 ANQGSEA. CDR3 length: 13 amino acids. The CDR3 spells CSALDRRFYGYTF. As DNA, the CDR3 is TGCAGCGCCTTGGACAGGAGATTCTATGGCTACACCTTC.

For this clone: Other nucleotide sequences in the sample specify the same CDR3. This chain connects TRBV27 to TRBJ1-5; D unresolved. CDR1 and CDR2 (germline): MNHEY, SMNVEV (reference sequence). This CDR3 comprises 15 residues. Trimming pared 4 bases from V and 0 bases from J, leaving 10 bases between. CDR3 sequence (DNA): TGTGCCAGCAGTTCTGGGCTTTATAGCAATCAGCCCCAGCATTTT. Its translation: CASSSGLYSNQPQHF.

The chain has TRBV28 and TRBJ2-5, with 8 positions matching TRBD1. The CDR3 extends over 15 amino acids. V dropped 3 bases and J dropped 2; count of bases not matched to a gene: 5. The germline CDR1 and CDR2 sequences are MDHEN and SYDVKM. The CDR3 is CASSFRTGRQETQYF. The CDR3 nucleotides read TGTGCCAGCAGTTTTCGGACAGGGAGGCAAGAGACCCAGTACTTC. The full variable domain, with the rest looked up from reference TRBV28 and TRBJ2-5, is DVKVTQSSRYLVKRTGEKVFLECVQDMDHENMFWYRQDPGLGLRLIYFSYDVKMKEKGDIPEGYSVSREKKERFSLILESASTNQTSMYLCASSFRTGRQETQYFGPGTRLLVL.

The gene calls are TRBV28 and TRBJ2-2; no clear D gene. Trimming took 1 base from V and 1 from J, leaving 10 bases between them. Germline V gene sequence: CDR1 MDHEN, CDR2 SYDVKM. CDR3 length: 16 amino acids. CDR3 coding DNA: TGTGCCAGCAGTTTATTGGTGGGGTTGAACACCGGGGAGCTGTTTTTT. This encodes CASSLLVGLNTGELFF.

This clone occurred once. The rearrangement links TRBV27 to TRBJ2-1; D unresolved. The CDR3 totals 14 residues. CDR1 and CDR2 (germline): MNHEY, SMNVEV (reference sequence). V was shortened by 2 bases and J by 4 bases, with 9 bases between the two germline ends. This chain's CDR3 is CASSLRIAYNEQFF. The CDR3 DNA is TGTGCCAGCAGTTTAAGGATAGCTTACAATGAGCAGTTCTTC.

A single count supports this clone. The chain joins TRBV7-9 to TRBJ2-4, with 8 nucleotides matching TRBD1. The V and J ends lost 5 bases and 7 bases, in that order; junction bases with no gene match: 10. The V gene's germline CDR1 is SEHNR and CDR2 FQNEAQ (reference sequence). The CDR3 spans 15 residues. CDR3 sequence reads: CASSPPDRAENIQYF. The CDR3 region has the DNA TGTGCCAGCAGCCCGCCGGACAGGGCTGAGAACATTCAGTACTTC.

This chain links TRBV7-8 with TRBJ1-2, with unresolved D. V was cut by 1 base and J by 0 bases, with 18 bases left in between. Germline CDR1 SGHVS, CDR2 FQNEAQ. The CDR3 covers 18 residues. CDR3 coding DNA: TGTGCCAGCAGCTTAGAAATTAGGGCCAGGACGACTAACTATGGCTACACCTTC. Its protein product is CASSLEIRARTTNYGYTF.

This rearrangement joins TRBV19 to TRBJ1-2; 7 nucleotides line up with TRBD1. In germline, CDR1 is LNHDA, CDR2 SQIVND (reference sequence). Germline trimming cut 5 bases from V and 4 bases from J; bases unmatched to any gene: 31. This CDR3 is built from 22 residues. The CDR3 region has the DNA TGTGCCAGTAGTTCTCTACTCGAAGAAAGGGGACAGTCGGTTAGGATGGGCTATGGCTACACCTTC. Residues: CASSSLLEERGQSVRMGYGYTF.